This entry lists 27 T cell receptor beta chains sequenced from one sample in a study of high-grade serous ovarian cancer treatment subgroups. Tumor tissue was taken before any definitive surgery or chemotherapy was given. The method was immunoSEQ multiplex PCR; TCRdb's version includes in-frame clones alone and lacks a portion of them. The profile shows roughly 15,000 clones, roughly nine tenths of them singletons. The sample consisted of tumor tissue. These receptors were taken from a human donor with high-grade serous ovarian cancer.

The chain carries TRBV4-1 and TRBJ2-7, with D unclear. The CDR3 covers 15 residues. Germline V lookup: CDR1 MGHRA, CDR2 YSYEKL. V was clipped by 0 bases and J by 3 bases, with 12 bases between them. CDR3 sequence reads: CASSQDGSAYYEQYF. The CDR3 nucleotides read TGCGCCAGCAGCCAAGATGGTTCGGCCTACTACGAGCAGTACTTC.

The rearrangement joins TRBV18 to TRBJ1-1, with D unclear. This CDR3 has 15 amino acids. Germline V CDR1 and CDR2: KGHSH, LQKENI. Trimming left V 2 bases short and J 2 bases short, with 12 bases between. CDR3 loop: CASSPVGLGNTEAFF. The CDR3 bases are TGTGCCAGCTCACCAGTGGGTTTGGGAAACACTGAAGCTTTCTTT.

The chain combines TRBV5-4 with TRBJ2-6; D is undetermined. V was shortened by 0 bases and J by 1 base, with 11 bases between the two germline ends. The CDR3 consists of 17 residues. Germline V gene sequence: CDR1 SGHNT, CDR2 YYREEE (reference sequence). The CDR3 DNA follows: TGTGCCAGCAGCTTGGGCGTTGTAAGATCTGGGGCCAACGTCCTGACTTTC. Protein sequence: CASSLGVVRSGANVLTF.

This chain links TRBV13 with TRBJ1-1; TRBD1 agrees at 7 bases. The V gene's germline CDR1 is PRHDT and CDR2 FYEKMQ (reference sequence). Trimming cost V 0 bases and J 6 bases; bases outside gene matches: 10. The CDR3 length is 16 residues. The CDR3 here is CASSLGQGEGGAEAFF. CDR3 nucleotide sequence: TGTGCCAGCAGCTTAGGCCAGGGGGAAGGGGGGGCTGAAGCTTTCTTT.

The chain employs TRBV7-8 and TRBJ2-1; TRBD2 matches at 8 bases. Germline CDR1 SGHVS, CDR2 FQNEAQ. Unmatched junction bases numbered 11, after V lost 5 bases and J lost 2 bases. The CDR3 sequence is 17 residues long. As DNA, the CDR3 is TGTGCCAGCAGCCCCAGCTTTGGCGGGGGGCCCTACAATGAGCAGTTCTTC. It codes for CASSPSFGGGPYNEQFF.

As DNA, the CDR3 is TGTGCCAGCAAGGACTCTGGGGCCAACGTCCTGACTTTC. Amino acid sequence: CASKDSGANVLTF. This chain joins TRBV6-6 and TRBJ2-6; no reliable D call. The germline V gene encodes CDR1 MNHNY and CDR2 SVGAGI (reference sequence). This CDR3 has 13 residues. V was cut by 7 bases and J by 0 bases, with 4 bases left in between.

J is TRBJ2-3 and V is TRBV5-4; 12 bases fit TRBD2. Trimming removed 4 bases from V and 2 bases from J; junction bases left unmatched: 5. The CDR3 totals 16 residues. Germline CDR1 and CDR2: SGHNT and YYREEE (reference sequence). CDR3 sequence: CASSQGLAGLTDTQYF. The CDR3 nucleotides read TGTGCCAGCAGCCAAGGACTAGCGGGGCTCACAGATACGCAGTATTTT. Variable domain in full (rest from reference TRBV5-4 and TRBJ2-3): ETGVTQSPTHLIKTRGQQVTLRCSSQSGHNTVSWYQQALGQGPQFIFQYYREEENGRGNFPPRFSGLQFPNYSSELNVNALELDDSALYLCASSQGLAGLTDTQYFGPGTRLTVL.

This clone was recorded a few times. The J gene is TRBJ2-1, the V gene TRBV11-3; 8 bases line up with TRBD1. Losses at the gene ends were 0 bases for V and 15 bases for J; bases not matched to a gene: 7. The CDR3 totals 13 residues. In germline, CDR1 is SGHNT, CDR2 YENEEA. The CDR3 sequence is CASSLDPAGGLFF. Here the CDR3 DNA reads TGTGCCAGCAGCTTAGATCCGGCAGGGGGCTTGTTCTTC.

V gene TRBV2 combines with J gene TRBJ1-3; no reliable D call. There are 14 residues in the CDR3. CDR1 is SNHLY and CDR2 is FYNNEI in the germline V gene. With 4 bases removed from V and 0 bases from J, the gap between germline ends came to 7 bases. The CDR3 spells CASSARTSGNTIYF. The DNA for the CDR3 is TGTGCCAGCAGTGCCAGGACCTCTGGAAACACCATATATTTT.

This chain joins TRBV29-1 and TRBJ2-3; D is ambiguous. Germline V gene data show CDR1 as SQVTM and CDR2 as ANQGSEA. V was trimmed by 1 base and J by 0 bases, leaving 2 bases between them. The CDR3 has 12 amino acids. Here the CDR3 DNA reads TGCAGCGTTGAAGGGAGCACAGATACGCAGTATTTT. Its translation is CSVEGSTDTQYF.

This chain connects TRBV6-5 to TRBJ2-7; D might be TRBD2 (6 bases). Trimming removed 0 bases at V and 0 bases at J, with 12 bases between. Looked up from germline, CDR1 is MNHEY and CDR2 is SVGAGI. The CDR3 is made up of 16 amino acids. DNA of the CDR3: TGTGCCAGCAGTTACTCGATTCGGGGGATCTCCTACGAGCAGTACTTC. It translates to CASSYSIRGISYEQYF.

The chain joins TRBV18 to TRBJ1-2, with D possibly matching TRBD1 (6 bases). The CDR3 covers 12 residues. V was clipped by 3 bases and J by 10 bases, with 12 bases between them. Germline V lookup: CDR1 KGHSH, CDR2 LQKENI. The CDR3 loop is CASSPGQFNYTF. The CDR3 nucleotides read TGTGCCAGCTCACCCGGACAGTTTAACTACACCTTC.

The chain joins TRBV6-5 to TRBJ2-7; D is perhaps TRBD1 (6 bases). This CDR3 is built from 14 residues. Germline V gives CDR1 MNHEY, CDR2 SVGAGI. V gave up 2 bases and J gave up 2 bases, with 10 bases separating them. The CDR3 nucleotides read TGTGCCAGCAGTTACGGAACAGGGCCCTACGAGCAGTACTTC. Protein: CASSYGTGPYEQYF.

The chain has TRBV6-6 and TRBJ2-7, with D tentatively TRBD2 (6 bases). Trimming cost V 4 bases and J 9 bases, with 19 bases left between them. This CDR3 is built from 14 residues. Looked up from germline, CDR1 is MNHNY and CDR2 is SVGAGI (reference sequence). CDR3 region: CASSSPGLRGVQYF. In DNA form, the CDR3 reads TGTGCCAGCAGTTCGCCGGGACTCCGCGGCGTGCAGTACTTC.

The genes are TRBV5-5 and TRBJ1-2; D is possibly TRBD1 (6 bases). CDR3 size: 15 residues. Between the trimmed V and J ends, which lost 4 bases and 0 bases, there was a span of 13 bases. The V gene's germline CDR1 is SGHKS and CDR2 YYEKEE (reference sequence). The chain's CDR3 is CASSPGTYANYGYTF. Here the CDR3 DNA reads TGTGCCAGCAGCCCCGGGACATATGCTAACTATGGCTACACCTTC.

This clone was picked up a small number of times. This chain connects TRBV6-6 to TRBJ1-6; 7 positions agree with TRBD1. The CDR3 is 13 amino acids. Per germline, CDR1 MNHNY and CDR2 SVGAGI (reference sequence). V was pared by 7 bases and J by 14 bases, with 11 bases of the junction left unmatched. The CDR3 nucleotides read TGTGCCAGCATGCGGGACAGCGGACTTTCCCTCCACTTT. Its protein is CASMRDSGLSLHF.

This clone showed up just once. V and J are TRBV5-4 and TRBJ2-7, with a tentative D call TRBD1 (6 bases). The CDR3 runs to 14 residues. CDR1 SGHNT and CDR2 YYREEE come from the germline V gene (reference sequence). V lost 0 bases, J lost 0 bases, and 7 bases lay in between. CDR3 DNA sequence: TGTGCCAGCAGCTTGGGGACAGCCTCCTACGAGCAGTACTTC. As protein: CASSLGTASYEQYF.

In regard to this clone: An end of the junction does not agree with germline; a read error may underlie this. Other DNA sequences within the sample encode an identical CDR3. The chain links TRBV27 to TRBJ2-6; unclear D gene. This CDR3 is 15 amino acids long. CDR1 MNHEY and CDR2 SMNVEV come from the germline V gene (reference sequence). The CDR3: CASSPLGSGANVLTF. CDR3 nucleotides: TGTGCTAGCAGTCCCCTGGGGTCTGGGGCCAACGTCCTGACTTTC.

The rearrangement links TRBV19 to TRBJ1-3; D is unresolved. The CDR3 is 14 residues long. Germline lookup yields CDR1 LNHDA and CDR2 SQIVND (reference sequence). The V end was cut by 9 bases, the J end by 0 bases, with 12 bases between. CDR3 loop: CASGRASSGNTIYF. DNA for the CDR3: TGTGCCAGCGGACGGGCAAGCTCTGGAAACACCATATATTTT.

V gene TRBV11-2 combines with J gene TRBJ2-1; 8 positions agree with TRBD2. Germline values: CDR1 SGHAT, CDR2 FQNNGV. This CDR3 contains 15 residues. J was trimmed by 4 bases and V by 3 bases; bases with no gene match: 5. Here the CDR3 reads CASSFGGAEYNEQFF. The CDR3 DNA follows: TGTGCCAGCAGCTTCGGGGGGGCGGAATACAATGAGCAGTTCTTC.

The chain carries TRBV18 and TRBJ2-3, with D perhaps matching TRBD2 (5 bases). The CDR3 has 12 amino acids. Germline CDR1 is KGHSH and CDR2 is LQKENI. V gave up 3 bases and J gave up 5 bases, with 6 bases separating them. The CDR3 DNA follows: TGTGCCAGCTCACCCCGGGGAGATACGCAGTATTTT. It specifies CASSPRGDTQYF.

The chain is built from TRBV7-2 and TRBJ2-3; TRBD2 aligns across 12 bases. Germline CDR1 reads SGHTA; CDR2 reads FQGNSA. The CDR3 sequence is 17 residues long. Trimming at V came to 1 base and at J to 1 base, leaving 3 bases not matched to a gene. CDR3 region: CASSLVLAGGRTDTQYF. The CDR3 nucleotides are TGTGCCAGCAGCTTAGTCCTAGCGGGGGGGCGCACAGATACGCAGTATTTT.

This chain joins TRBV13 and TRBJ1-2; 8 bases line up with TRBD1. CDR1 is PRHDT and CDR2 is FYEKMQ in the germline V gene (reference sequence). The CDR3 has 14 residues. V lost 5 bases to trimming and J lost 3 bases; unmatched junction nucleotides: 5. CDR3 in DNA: TGTGCCAGCAGCCCACGGACAGGGCACTATGGCTACACCTTC. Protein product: CASSPRTGHYGYTF.

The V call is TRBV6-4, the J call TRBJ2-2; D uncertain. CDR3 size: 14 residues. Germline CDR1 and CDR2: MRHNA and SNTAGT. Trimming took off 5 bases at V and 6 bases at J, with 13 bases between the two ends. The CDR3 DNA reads TGTGCCAGCAGTAAAGACCGGCATGCCGGGGAGCTGTTTTTT. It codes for CASSKDRHAGELFF.

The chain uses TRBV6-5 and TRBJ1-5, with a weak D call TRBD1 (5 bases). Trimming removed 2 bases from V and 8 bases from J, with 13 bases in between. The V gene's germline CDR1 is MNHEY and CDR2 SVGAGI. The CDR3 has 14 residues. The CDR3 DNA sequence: TGTGCCAGCAGTTACGGGGCCGGGATGGAGCCCCAGCATTTT. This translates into CASSYGAGMEPQHF.

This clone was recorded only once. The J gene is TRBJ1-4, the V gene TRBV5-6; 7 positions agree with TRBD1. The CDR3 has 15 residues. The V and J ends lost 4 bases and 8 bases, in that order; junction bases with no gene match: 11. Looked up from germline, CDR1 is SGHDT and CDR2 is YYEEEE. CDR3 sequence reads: CASSRQGGGSEKLFF. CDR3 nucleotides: TGTGCCAGCAGCCGACAAGGGGGCGGGAGCGAAAAACTGTTTTTT. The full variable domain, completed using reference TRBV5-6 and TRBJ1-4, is DAGVTQSPTHLIKTRGQQVTLRCSPKSGHDTVSWYQQALGQGPQFIFQYYEEEERQRGNFPDRFSGHQFPNYSSELNVNALLLGDSALYLCASSRQGGGSEKLFFGSGTQLSVL.

The CDR3 sequence is CASSFSGARYEQYF. DNA of the CDR3: TGTGCCAGCAGTTTCTCAGGGGCGCGGTACGAGCAGTACTTC. The chain is built from TRBV27 and TRBJ2-5; perhaps TRBD1 as D (6 bases). The closer fit of TRBJ2-7 to the DNA end suggests the J call may be wrong. The germline V gene encodes CDR1 MNHEY and CDR2 SMNVEV (reference sequence). The CDR3 covers 14 residues.